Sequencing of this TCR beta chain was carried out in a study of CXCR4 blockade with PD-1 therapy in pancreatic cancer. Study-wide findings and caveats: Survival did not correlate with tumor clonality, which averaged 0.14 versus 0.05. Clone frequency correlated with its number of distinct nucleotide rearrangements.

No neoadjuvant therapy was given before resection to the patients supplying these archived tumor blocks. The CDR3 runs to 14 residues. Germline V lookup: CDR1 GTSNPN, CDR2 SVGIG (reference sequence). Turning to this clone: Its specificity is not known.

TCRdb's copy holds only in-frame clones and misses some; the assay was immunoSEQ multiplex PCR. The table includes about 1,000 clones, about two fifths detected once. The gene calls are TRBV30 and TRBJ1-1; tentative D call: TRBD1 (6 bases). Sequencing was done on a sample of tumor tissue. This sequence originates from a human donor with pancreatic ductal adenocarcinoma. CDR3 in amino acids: CAFMTGKGETEAFF. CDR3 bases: TGTGCTTTCATGACGGGGAAGGGGGAAACTGAAGCTTTCTTT.